These T cell receptor beta chains were read from a single sample in a study of neoadjuvant anti-PD-1 for oral cavity cancer. Some clones are missing from TCRdb's copy, which holds only in-frame ones; the method was immunoSEQ multiplex PCR. The repertoire has about 68,000 clones, more than 75% of them found once; the top ten carry about 3.4%. The sample consisted of PBMCs, taken after nivolumab (anti-PD-1) treatment. All receptors derive from a person aged 35-80 years with oral cavity squamous cell carcinoma. CDR3s include the opening cysteine and the closing phenylalanine or tryptophan. The D gene is left open where the match is weak. Size is omitted from some rows. Given values are once, few, many or a class for expanded clones.

j_call clone_size d_call v_call cdr3_aa cdr3_nt
TRBJ1-1 few - TRBV25-1 CASMKGGVAEAFF TGTGCCAGCATGAAGGGGGGCGTCGCTGAAGCTTTCTTT
TRBJ2-5 - - TRBV29-1 CSGRPREETQYF TGCAGCGGGCGACCCAGGGAAGAGACCCAGTACTTC
TRBJ1-3 - - TRBV5-1 CASSLAGGLGGNTIYF TGCGCCAGCAGCCTGGCGGGGGGGCTCGGTGGAAACACCATATATTTT
TRBJ1-5 - - TRBV7-9 CASSLMGSNQPQHF TGTGCCAGCAGCTTAATGGGTAGCAATCAGCCCCAGCATTTT
TRBJ2-2 - - TRBV7-3 CASSRLSGTPTGELFF TGTGCCAGCAGCCGATTGTCCGGGACACCCACCGGGGAGCTGTTTTTT
TRBJ1-5 - - TRBV10-2 CASSRDGGRPQHF TGCGCCAGCAGTAGGGACGGTGGTCGGCCCCAGCATTTT
TRBJ1-1 few - TRBV6-1 CASGMNMNTEAFF TGTGCCAGCGGTATGAATATGAACACTGAAGCTTTCTTT
TRBJ2-1 once - TRBV10-3 CAIRDSGNEQFF TGTGCCATCAGGGACAGTGGGAATGAGCAGTTCTTC
TRBJ2-1 - TRBD1 TRBV15 CATSRPGQGSDNEQFF TGTGCCACCAGTCGACCAGGACAGGGGTCCGACAATGAGCAGTTCTTC
TRBJ2-1 - - TRBV6-6 CASSQDSKYYNEQFF TGTGCCAGCAGTCAGGACAGCAAATACTACAATGAGCAGTTCTTC
TRBJ2-7 - - TRBV7-8 CASSLRPFYEQYF TGTGCCAGCAGCCTCCGCCCCTTCTACGAGCAGTACTTC
TRBJ1-2 - - TRBV6-6 CASNLGGGLYGYTF TGTGCCAGCAATTTAGGAGGAGGGCTCTATGGCTACACCTTC
TRBJ2-3 - - TRBV7-6 CASSLGSGLSTDTQYF TGTGCCAGCAGCTTAGGGAGCGGTCTTAGCACAGATACGCAGTATTTT
TRBJ2-1 - - TRBV5-1 CASSSLDPDGEQFF TGCGCCAGCAGCTCATTAGACCCGGATGGGGAGCAGTTCTTC
TRBJ2-1 - - TRBV6-5 CASSYSKGDNEQFF TGTGCCAGCAGTTACTCGAAAGGAGACAATGAGCAGTTCTTC
TRBJ2-3 - - TRBV5-1 CASRQDSHTQYF TGCGCCAGCCGACAGGACAGCCATACGCAGTATTTT
TRBJ1-2 - - TRBV15 CATSRASTGYGYTF TGTGCCACCAGCAGAGCTAGTACAGGGTACGGCTACACCTTC
TRBJ2-3 - TRBD2 TRBV6-6 CASRRGGPDTQYF TGTGCCAGCAGGCGGGGGGGCCCAGATACGCAGTATTTT
TRBJ2-7 - - TRBV27 CASSFHINYEQYF TGTGCCAGCAGTTTTCACATAAACTACGAGCAGTACTTC
TRBJ2-2 - - TRBV7-2 CASSWASSIDPSAGELFF TGTGCCAGCAGCTGGGCGTCTTCTATTGACCCTAGCGCCGGGGAGCTGTTTTTT
TRBJ2-7 - - TRBV2 CASRPLAHYEQYF TGTGCCAGCAGGCCACTAGCCCACTACGAGCAGTACTTC
TRBJ2-7 - - TRBV6-6 CATTPGGGRREQYF TGTGCCACCACGCCGGGGGGCGGCCGGCGCGAGCAGTACTTC
TRBJ1-1 - TRBD1 TRBV11-2 CASSFPRGRFPMNTEAFF TGTGCCAGCAGCTTCCCCAGGGGGCGCTTCCCCATGAACACTGAAGCTTTCTTT
TRBJ2-2 once - TRBV2 CASSEWGYGELFF TGTGCCAGCAGTGAGTGGGGGTACGGGGAGCTGTTTTTT
TRBJ2-3 - - TRBV6-6 CASSYSSTDTQYF TGTGCCAGCAGTTACTCGTCCACAGATACGCAGTATTTT
TRBJ2-1 - TRBD2 TRBV2 CASSGKGSGGSSYNEQFF TGTGCCAGCAGTGGGAAGGGGTCGGGGGGGAGCTCCTACAATGAGCAGTTCTTC
TRBJ2-3 few TRBD2 TRBV4-1 CASSQDLGTSGRAVPDTQYF TGCGCCAGCAGCCAAGATCTCGGGACTAGCGGGAGGGCCGTTCCAGATACGCAGTATTTT
TRBJ2-1 - - TRBV9 CASSVGSTLGEQFF TGTGCCAGCAGCGTCGGTAGCACCCTCGGTGAGCAGTTCTTC
TRBJ1-2 - - TRBV7-9 CASSPGLEGYTF TGTGCCAGCAGCCCCGGACTAGAGGGCTACACCTTC
TRBJ2-7 - TRBD1 TRBV19 CASSGTGTYEQYF TGTGCCAGTAGTGGGACAGGGACCTACGAGCAGTACTTC
TRBJ1-1 - - TRBV30 CAWSVASRGGTEAFF TGTGCCTGGAGTGTGGCCTCGAGAGGGGGCACTGAAGCTTTCTTT
TRBJ1-5 - - TRBV10-3 CAIKAGANQPQHF TGTGCCATCAAGGCAGGGGCCAATCAGCCCCAGCATTTT
TRBJ2-5 once - TRBV20-1 CSALIFETQYF TGCAGTGCGCTCATCTTCGAGACCCAGTACTTC
TRBJ2-1 once TRBD2 TRBV7-9 CASSLGASGSGGQFF TGTGCCAGCAGCCTTGGGGCTAGCGGGAGCGGGGGGCAGTTCTTC
TRBJ2-7 once TRBD2 TRBV28 CASSSDLLAGVMYEQYF TGTGCCAGCAGTTCTGACCTACTAGCGGGAGTCATGTACGAGCAGTACTTC
TRBJ2-1 - TRBD1 TRBV18 CASSSQGLGEQFF TGTGCCAGCTCATCACAGGGGTTGGGGGAGCAGTTCTTC
TRBJ2-7 once TRBD1 TRBV5-1 CASSPGQGFDEQYF TGCGCCAGCAGCCCAGGACAGGGCTTCGACGAGCAGTACTTC
TRBJ2-1 - TRBD2 TRBV6-5 CASSLAGVGNEQFF TGTGCCAGCAGCTTAGCGGGAGTGGGCAATGAGCAGTTCTTC
TRBJ2-1 - TRBD1 TRBV27 CASSLQGVWNEQFF TGTGCCAGCAGTTTACAGGGGGTTTGGAATGAGCAGTTCTTC
TRBJ1-5 - - TRBV11-2 CASSFGQGWYQPQHF TGTGCCAGCAGCTTTGGTCAGGGTTGGTATCAGCCCCAGCATTTT
TRBJ2-3 - TRBD2 TRBV7-8 CASSFISGNTDTQYF TGTGCCAGCAGCTTCATCAGCGGGAACACAGATACGCAGTATTTT
TRBJ2-7 - TRBD1 TRBV9 CASSVTGGIDEQYF TGTGCCAGCAGCGTGACAGGGGGCATCGACGAGCAGTACTTC
TRBJ1-5 - - TRBV5-1 CASSLDFDQPQHF TGCGCCAGCAGCTTGGATTTCGATCAGCCCCAGCATTTT
TRBJ2-1 - - TRBV6-5 CASRAAGSGPNEQFF TGTGCCAGCCGTGCCGCCGGGAGTGGTCCCAATGAGCAGTTCTTC
TRBJ1-1 - - TRBV10-3 CAISGRESTEAFF TGTGCCATCAGTGGTAGGGAGAGCACTGAAGCTTTCTTT
TRBJ2-2 - - TRBV9 CASSVGVWTAGTGELFF TGTGCCAGCAGCGTAGGTGTTTGGACAGCGGGGACCGGGGAGCTGTTTTTT
TRBJ1-1 - - TRBV11-2 CASSLIPLTGIGGTEAFF TGTGCCAGCAGCTTAATCCCTCTTACAGGGATTGGGGGCACTGAAGCTTTCTTT
TRBJ2-7 once - TRBV7-3 CASSLRREQYF TGTGCCAGCAGCTTAAGGAGAGAGCAGTACTTC
TRBJ2-3 - - TRBV7-9 CASSLGPDTQYF TGTGCCAGCAGCTTAGGGCCAGATACGCAGTATTTT
TRBJ2-2 once - TRBV11-2 CASSFLKGAVFF TGTGCCAGCAGCTTTTTAAAGGGAGCTGTGTTTTTT
TRBJ2-7 - TRBD2 TRBV5-1 CASSTSGKYEQYF TGCGCCAGCAGTACTAGCGGGAAGTACGAGCAGTACTTC
TRBJ2-1 - - TRBV7-9 CASGGPGDEQFF TGTGCCAGCGGGGGGCCAGGGGATGAGCAGTTCTTC
TRBJ2-7 - - TRBV14 CASSQGARDLYEQYF TGTGCCAGCAGCCAAGGGGCGCGGGACCTCTACGAGCAGTACTTC
TRBJ1-2 - - TRBV5-1 CASSLAFTDRNGYTF TGCGCCAGCAGCTTGGCTTTTACAGACAGGAATGGCTACACCTTC
TRBJ2-3 - - TRBV5-1 CASSLDGRPDTQYF TGCGCCAGCAGCTTGGACGGGAGACCAGATACGCAGTATTTT
TRBJ1-2 - TRBD1 TRBV4-1 CASSFPGQGVNGYTF TGCGCCAGCAGCTTCCCGGGACAGGGGGTAAATGGCTACACCTTC
TRBJ1-5 - - TRBV6-1 CASSEARAGGLKAQHF TGTGCCAGCAGTGAAGCGCGGGCGGGGGGGCTGAAGGCCCAGCATTTT